The 31 T cell receptor beta chains given below trace back to one sample, sequenced in a study of shared clonotypes between healthy human individuals. The data were produced by immunoSEQ multiplex PCR, yet TCRdb's version contains in-frame clones alone and is incomplete. This sample has about 680,000 clones; approximately 74% occur once, and the top ten carry approximately 1.8%. The sample consisted of memory CD4+ T cells sorted from blood. Subset reported: CD45RA-negative fraction. The receptors originated from a woman in her thirties in good health.

The chain joins TRBV7-3 to TRBJ1-1, with TRBD1 as a possible D gene (5 bases). Trimming left V 3 bases short and J 4 bases short, with 9 bases between. CDR3 length: 13 amino acids. Germline lookup yields CDR1 SGHTA and CDR2 FQGTGA. The DNA of the CDR3 is TGTGCCAGCAGCTTTCAGGGTCCCACTGAAGCTTTCTTT. Translation: CASSFQGPTEAFF.

The chain uses TRBV20-1 and TRBJ2-3, with a possible D match to TRBD2 (5 bases). Germline loops: CDR1 DFQATT, CDR2 SNEGSKA (reference sequence). V was shortened by 3 bases and J by 7 bases, with 5 bases between the two germline ends. This CDR3 has 10 residues. The DNA of the CDR3 is TGCAGTGCTAGCGGGAATACGCAGTATTTT. It encodes CSASGNTQYF.

This chain uses TRBV6-5 with TRBJ2-6; the D is unclear. This CDR3 is built from 16 residues. From germline, CDR1 is MNHEY and CDR2 SVGAGI. V was shortened by 3 bases and J by 0 bases, with 9 bases between the two germline ends. Here the CDR3 DNA reads TGTGCCAGCAGTTATGCCGTATACTCTGGGGCCAACGTCCTGACTTTC. It yields the protein CASSYAVYSGANVLTF.

The chain joins TRBV10-3 to TRBJ2-7; tentatively, D is TRBD1 or TRBD2 (6 bases each). The length of the CDR3 is 12 residues. CDR1 and CDR2 (germline): ENHRY, SYGVKD. Trimming left V 11 bases short and J 3 bases short, with 14 bases between. The CDR3 reads CAGGGVNYEQYF. DNA for the CDR3: TGTGCCGGAGGGGGAGTAAACTACGAGCAGTACTTC.

As concerns this clone: This specimen includes other DNA sequences encoding the same CDR3. In DNA form, the CDR3 reads TGTGCCAGCAGTCGATTCAATGAGCAGTTCTTC. Residues: CASSRFNEQFF. The genes are TRBV27 and TRBJ2-1, with D uncertain. From germline, CDR1 is MNHEY and CDR2 SMNVEV (reference sequence). Trimming removed 5 bases at V and 6 bases at J, with 5 bases between. The CDR3 totals 11 residues.

V gene TRBV28 combines with J gene TRBJ2-5; D possibly uses TRBD1 or TRBD2 (5 bases each). Germline V CDR1 and CDR2: MDHEN, SYDVKM. The V and J ends lost 7 bases and 4 bases respectively, with 10 bases between them. This CDR3 comprises 12 residues. CDR3 in amino acids: CASNEGRETQYF. The CDR3 coding sequence is TGTGCCAGCAACGAGGGGAGAGAGACCCAGTACTTC.

The chain couples TRBV4-1 to TRBJ2-7; TRBD2 matches at 7 bases. In germline, CDR1 is MGHRA, CDR2 YSYEKL. There are 16 residues in the CDR3. J lost 4 bases, V lost 4 bases, and 13 bases had no gene match. The CDR3 sequence is CASSPLLIRLAYEQYF. The DNA for the CDR3 is TGCGCCAGCAGCCCGTTACTGATTAGACTAGCATACGAGCAGTACTTC.

V and J are TRBV28 and TRBJ2-3, with a weak D call TRBD1 (7 bases). This CDR3 has 14 residues. The ends were cut back, 6 bases at V and 3 bases at J, with 13 bases in the middle. Per the germline V gene, CDR1 is MDHEN and CDR2 is SYDVKM. In DNA form, the CDR3 reads TGTGCCAGCAGAATCAGGGGGGAGACAGATACGCAGTATTTT. Translation gives CASRIRGETDTQYF.

The chain combines TRBV6-1 with TRBJ2-1, with TRBD2 matching 9 bases. CDR1 MNHNS and CDR2 SASEGT come from the germline V gene. This CDR3 region has 14 residues. V lost 9 bases and J lost 0; bases outside the gene matches: 3. The CDR3 DNA is TGTGCCAGTTTTAGCGGGGGCTCCTACAATGAGCAGTTCTTC. It codes for CASFSGGSYNEQFF.

The CDR3 spells CASSAQTVKETQYF. The CDR3 nucleotides are TGTGCCAGCAGTGCACAAACGGTTAAAGAGACCCAGTACTTC. The chain carries TRBV6-1 and TRBJ2-5; no clear D. The germline gives CDR1 MNHNS, CDR2 SASEGT. This CDR3 spans 14 amino acids. The V and J ends lost 4 bases and 3 bases respectively, with 12 bases between them.

This chain joins TRBV5-5 and TRBJ1-1, with 8 bases that match TRBD1. This CDR3 has 17 residues. Germline loops: CDR1 SGHKS, CDR2 YYEKEE (reference sequence). V lost 7 bases to trimming and J lost 4 bases; unmatched junction nucleotides: 18. CDR3 region: CASGKGTGGPRFTEAFF. The CDR3 DNA sequence: TGTGCCAGCGGAAAAGGGACAGGTGGGCCTCGTTTCACTGAAGCTTTCTTT.

The J gene is TRBJ2-1, the V gene TRBV5-4, with 7 positions matching TRBD2. The junction had 11 bases not matched to a gene; V was cut back by 4 bases and J by 7 bases. Looked up from germline, CDR1 is SGHNT and CDR2 is YYREEE (reference sequence). CDR3 size: 15 residues. CDR3 DNA sequence: TGTGCCAGCAGCCGCTGGGGAGGGCCGGTGAATGAGCAGTTCTTC. Its translation: CASSRWGGPVNEQFF.

The rearrangement uses TRBV5-4 and TRBJ1-2; D remains unclear. Germline V gives CDR1 SGHNT, CDR2 YYREEE (reference sequence). The CDR3 loop spans 15 amino acids. V was pared by 4 bases and J by 1 base, with 14 bases between. CDR3 coding DNA: TGTGCCAGCAGCCCGGAGGCAGAGATTAACTATGGCTACACCTTC. Translating gives CASSPEAEINYGYTF.

This clone was seen only once. This rearrangement joins TRBV19 to TRBJ2-3; perhaps D is TRBD1 or TRBD2 (5 bases each). Looked up from germline, CDR1 is LNHDA and CDR2 is SQIVND (reference sequence). Between the trimmed V and J ends, which lost 9 bases and 3 bases, there was a span of 19 bases. CDR3 length: 15 residues. The CDR3 spells CARINSDTGTDTQYF. For the CDR3, the DNA is TGTGCCAGAATAAATAGCGATACAGGTACAGATACGCAGTATTTT.

The chain carries TRBV7-2 and TRBJ1-5; D call uncertain. Germline V gene sequence: CDR1 SGHTA, CDR2 FQGNSA. CDR3 size: 16 residues. V gave up 1 base and J gave up 4 bases, with 14 bases separating them. The CDR3 loop reads CASSLGTWNLNQPQHF. The CDR3 DNA follows: TGTGCCAGCAGCTTAGGGACCTGGAATTTAAATCAGCCCCAGCATTTT.

As concerns this clone: Other DNA sequences of this sample code for an identical CDR3. V usage is TRBV2 and J usage is TRBJ1-5; D unclear. Trimming shortened V by 3 bases and J by 4 bases, and 10 bases separated the two germline ends. The CDR3 runs 14 residues. CDR1 and CDR2 from the germline V gene are SNHLY and FYNNEI. CDR3 nucleotide sequence: TGTGCCAGCAGTGAGAGAAGTGGTAATCAGCCCCAGCATTTT. As protein: CASSERSGNQPQHF.

V gene TRBV5-1 combines with J gene TRBJ1-4; D not resolved. Trimming took 4 bases from V and 6 from J, leaving 16 bases between them. Looked up from germline, CDR1 is SGHRS and CDR2 is YFSETQ. This CDR3 is built from 15 residues. CDR3 loop: CASSPTTHGDEKLFF. Written as DNA, the CDR3 is TGCGCCAGCAGCCCGACGACCCACGGCGATGAAAAACTGTTTTTT.

V is TRBV25-1 and J is TRBJ1-1; D remains ambiguous. This CDR3 spans 14 amino acids. The germline CDR1 and CDR2 sequences are MGHDK and SYGVNS. V was cut by 3 bases and J by 7 bases, with 15 bases left in between. CDR3 DNA sequence: TGTGCCAGCAGTGATACGATTTTGGTGGGTGAAGCTTTCTTT. This gives the protein CASSDTILVGEAFF.

The chain couples TRBV11-1 to TRBJ2-5; the match to TRBD2 covers 9 bases. The CDR3 length is 14 residues. Per germline, CDR1 SGHAT and CDR2 FQDESV (reference sequence). The J segment lost 3 bases and the V segment lost 5 bases, leaving 4 bases of the junction unmatched. In DNA, the CDR3 is TGTGCCAGCAGCCCGAGACTAGCGGAAGAGACCCAGTACTTC. Translated: CASSPRLAEETQYF.

About this clone itself: At the DNA level, this CDR3 is encoded by other sequences in the same sample as well. V usage is TRBV5-1 and J usage is TRBJ2-5; D gene unclear. Per germline, CDR1 SGHRS and CDR2 YFSETQ. The CDR3 loop spans 14 amino acids. The germline V and J ends were trimmed by 0 bases and 2 bases, with 8 bases remaining between them. The CDR3 is CASSLATAQETQYF. The CDR3 nucleotides read TGCGCCAGCAGCTTGGCGACTGCTCAAGAGACCCAGTACTTC.

This sequence joins TRBV7-9 and TRBJ1-5, with 10 positions matching TRBD1. The CDR3 runs 17 residues. V gave up 5 bases and J gave up 2 bases; unmatched junction bases: 9. From germline, CDR1 is SEHNR and CDR2 FQNEAQ (reference sequence). CDR3 nucleotide sequence: TGTGCCAGCAGCACTGGGACAGGGGTCATGGGCAATCAGCCCCAGCATTTT. This sequence encodes CASSTGTGVMGNQPQHF.

This rearrangement joins TRBV10-3 to TRBJ2-7; D possibly uses TRBD1 or TRBD2 (6 bases each). The germline V gene has CDR1 ENHRY and CDR2 SYGVKD. The V end was cut by 11 bases, the J end by 2 bases, with 16 bases between. This CDR3 has 13 amino acids. DNA for the CDR3: TGTGCCGCCCACCGGGGGCCGCCCTACGAGCAGTACTTC. Its translation: CAAHRGPPYEQYF.

This sequence joins TRBV25-1 and TRBJ2-3; D unclear. Germline CDR1 and CDR2: MGHDK and SYGVNS. The V and J ends lost 6 bases and 11 bases respectively, with 15 bases between them. The CDR3 length is 12 residues. The CDR3 reads CASRGHAVGQYF. The DNA for the CDR3 is TGTGCCAGCAGGGGCCACGCCGTCGGGCAGTATTTT.

This clone was counted a few times. The chain links TRBV7-9 to TRBJ2-5; D might be TRBD2 (5 bases). Germline V gives CDR1 SEHNR, CDR2 FQNEAQ (reference sequence). The length of the CDR3 is 14 residues. Trimming pared 1 base from V and 7 bases from J, leaving 13 bases between. The CDR3 protein is CASSLGSGMRTQYF. In DNA, the CDR3 is TGTGCCAGCAGCTTAGGATCGGGGATGCGGACCCAGTACTTC.

The V call is TRBV5-1, the J call TRBJ1-4; 7 bases line up with TRBD1. This CDR3 region has 14 residues. Germline CDR1 SGHRS, CDR2 YFSETQ. V shed 4 bases, J shed 8 bases, and the junction held 8 bases outside the gene matches. The DNA of the CDR3 is TGCGCCAGCAGCGCCGGGACAGCTCAGGAAAAACTGTTTTTT. Translated, it gives CASSAGTAQEKLFF. Full variable domain (remainder filled in from reference TRBV5-1 and TRBJ1-4): KAGVTQTPRYLIKTRGQQVTLSCSPISGHRSVSWYQQTPGQGLQFLFEYFSETQRNKGNFPGRFSGRQFSNSRSEMNVSTLELGDSALYLCASSAGTAQEKLFFGSGTQLSVL.

In nucleotides, the CDR3 is TGTGCCAGCAGCTTGGCCCGATACTCCTACGAGCAGTACTTC. It codes for CASSLARYSYEQYF. The gene calls are TRBV5-6 and TRBJ2-7, with D hard to call. The CDR3 sequence is 14 residues long. Looked up from germline, CDR1 is SGHDT and CDR2 is YYEEEE. Trimming shortened V by 0 bases and J by 0 bases, and 7 bases separated the two germline ends.

The chain joins TRBV7-6 to TRBJ2-5; 13 nucleotides match TRBD2. This CDR3 comprises 16 residues. Germline V gene sequence: CDR1 SGHVS, CDR2 FNYEAQ. V lost 3 bases, J lost 4 bases, and 5 bases stayed unmatched. In nucleotides, the CDR3 is TGTGCCAGCAGCTTTGCTGGACTAGCGGGAGCAGAGACCCAGTACTTC. Translated: CASSFAGLAGAETQYF.

In DNA form, the CDR3 reads TGTGCCAGCAGTCCCCCCACAGGGGGCTATGGCTACACCTTC. Protein: CASSPPTGGYGYTF. J is TRBJ1-2 and V is TRBV28; 8 bases agree with TRBD1. Germline V CDR1 and CDR2: MDHEN, SYDVKM. The V segment lost 5 bases and the J segment 4 bases; nucleotides outside the gene matches: 6. This CDR3 is 14 amino acids long.

This chain connects TRBV9 to TRBJ2-2, with TRBD2 matching over 9 bases. Germline V CDR1 and CDR2: SGDLS, YYNGEE. V shed 7 bases, J shed 5 bases, and the junction held 12 bases outside the gene matches. The CDR3 runs 16 residues. CDR3 coding DNA: TGTGCCAGCTCGAAGGGGGGACTAGCCCGAACCGGGGAGCTGTTTTTT. Translation gives CASSKGGLARTGELFF.

The CDR3 nucleotides read TGTGCCAGCAGTGCTCCGGGACGGCTCTACGAGCAGTACTTC. Amino acids: CASSAPGRLYEQYF. This chain connects TRBV25-1 to TRBJ2-7; D tentatively fits TRBD1 or TRBD2 (5 bases each). This CDR3 is 14 amino acids long. Trimming shortened V by 4 bases and J by 3 bases, and 13 bases separated the two germline ends. Germline values: CDR1 MGHDK, CDR2 SYGVNS.

This clone was seen only once. V and J are TRBV27 and TRBJ1-1, with D perhaps matching TRBD1 (6 bases). V lost 6 bases and J 8 bases, leaving 10 bases between the germline ends. The germline V gene has CDR1 MNHEY and CDR2 SMNVEV (reference sequence). CDR3 size: 11 residues. In DNA form, the CDR3 reads TGTGCCAGCAGGACAGGCCCGGAAGCTTTCTTT. It encodes CASRTGPEAFF.